These 13 T cell receptor beta chains were all obtained from the same sample, sequenced in a study of memory CD4+ T cells and cytomegalovirus serostatus. Clones were sequenced by immunoSEQ multiplex PCR, and TCRdb holds only the in-frame ones, with some missing. The table lists fewer than 50,000 clones, 65% to 80% of them singletons. The sort gate was single viable CD3+CD4+CD8-CD45RO+ cells for memory CD4+ T cells. The sample taken for sequencing was memory CD4+ T cells from blood. The origin of the receptors is an adult in good health and CMV-seropositive.

This clone appeared a few times. The chain joins TRBV20-1 to TRBJ2-3; D not resolved. The germline gives CDR1 DFQATT, CDR2 SNEGSKA (reference sequence). V lost 6 bases and J 8 bases, leaving 12 bases between the germline ends. There are 11 residues in the CDR3. DNA for the CDR3: TGCAGTGCAAGTAGGGCGGCTACGCAGTATTTT. This encodes CSASRAATQYF.

The chain combines TRBV7-9 with TRBJ1-4; no clear D gene. Germline CDR1 is SEHNR and CDR2 is FQNEAQ (reference sequence). The V and J ends lost 4 bases and 7 bases respectively, with 10 bases between them. The CDR3 sequence is 13 residues long. CDR3 sequence (DNA): TGTGCCAGCAGCTCCCTTCCGGGTGAAAAACTGTTTTTT. It specifies CASSSLPGEKLFF.

In its sample, this clone was seen once. The V and J genes are TRBV2 and TRBJ1-3, with D tentatively TRBD1 (5 bases). The CDR3 has 14 amino acids. Trimming left V 4 bases short and J 4 bases short, with 11 bases between. Germline CDR1 reads SNHLY; CDR2 reads FYNNEI. Here the CDR3 reads CASSVRQSGNTIYF. The CDR3 DNA follows: TGTGCCAGCAGTGTCCGACAGAGCGGAAACACCATATATTTT.

The V and J genes are TRBV7-2 and TRBJ2-1, with 9 bases that match TRBD1. The germline V gene has CDR1 SGHTA and CDR2 FQGNSA. With 2 bases clipped from V and 2 bases from J, the junction kept 4 bases outside the gene matches. This CDR3 comprises 16 residues. CDR3 nucleotide sequence: TGTGCCAGCAGCTTAACGGGACAGGGTACCTACAATGAGCAGTTCTTC. Protein: CASSLTGQGTYNEQFF. The complete variable domain, with remaining parts taken from reference TRBV7-2 and TRBJ2-1, reads GAGVSQSPSNKVTEKGKDVELRCDPISGHTALYWYRQSLGQGLEFLIYFQGNSAPDKSGLPSDRFSAERTGGSVSTLTIQRTQQEDSAVYLCASSLTGQGTYNEQFFGPGTRLTVL.

This chain uses TRBV18 with TRBJ2-2; no definite D call. This CDR3 comprises 12 residues. Germline values: CDR1 KGHSH, CDR2 LQKENI. Trimming removed 3 bases from V and 3 bases from J, with 2 bases in between. Written as DNA, the CDR3 is TGTGCCAGCTCACCGGACACCGGGGAGCTGTTTTTT. It translates to CASSPDTGELFF.

The chain recombines TRBV6-1 with TRBJ2-7; tentatively, D is TRBD1 (6 bases). The CDR3 is made up of 13 amino acids. Between the trimmed V and J ends, which lost 6 bases and 2 bases, there was a span of 11 bases. Per the germline V gene, CDR1 is MNHNS and CDR2 is SASEGT. The CDR3 nucleotides read TGTGCCAGCAGGGACAGTAGCACCTACGAGCAGTACTTC. This gives the protein CASRDSSTYEQYF.

This chain uses TRBV6-4 with TRBJ1-1; no definite D call. V lost 6 bases to trimming and J lost 1 base, with 18 bases between them. The V gene's germline CDR1 is MRHNA and CDR2 SNTAGT. This CDR3 has 16 amino acids. The CDR3 DNA reads TGTGCCAGCAGAGAGAACGCAGGAGTTAAGAACACTGAAGCTTTCTTT. This translates into CASRENAGVKNTEAFF.

The rearrangement joins TRBV2 to TRBJ1-2; D gene ambiguous. Trimming removed 7 bases at V and 0 bases at J, with 9 bases between. CDR1 and CDR2 from the germline V gene are SNHLY and FYNNEI. CDR3 length: 13 residues. The CDR3: CASKRDTNYGYTF. CDR3 coding DNA: TGTGCCAGCAAGAGGGATACTAACTATGGCTACACCTTC. Looking up the rest from reference TRBV2 and TRBJ1-2 gives the full variable domain: EPEVTQTPSHQVTQMGQEVILRCVPISNHLYFYWYRQILGQKVEFLVSFYNNEISEKSEIFDDQFSVERPDGSNFTLKIRSTKLEDSAMYFCASKRDTNYGYTFGSGTRLTVV.

V and J are TRBV4-2 and TRBJ2-7, with D unresolved. The CDR3 is made up of 14 amino acids. In germline, CDR1 is LGHNA, CDR2 YNFKEQ. The V end was cut by 5 bases, the J end by 2 bases, with 13 bases between. This CDR3 reads CASSLLGLTYEQYF. The CDR3 nucleotides are TGTGCCAGCAGCTTGTTAGGTCTAACCTACGAGCAGTACTTC.

The rearrangement uses TRBV7-2 and TRBJ2-1; 7 nucleotides match TRBD2. Per germline, CDR1 SGHTA and CDR2 FQGNSA. This CDR3 is 13 amino acids long. The trim removed 2 bases at V and 9 bases at J, leaving 4 bases unmatched. The CDR3 nucleotides read TGTGCCAGCAGCTTAAATTGGGGGGGTGAGCAGTTCTTC. Translation gives CASSLNWGGEQFF. The full variable domain, in which reference TRBV7-2 and TRBJ2-1 provide the parts outside the CDR3, is GAGVSQSPSNKVTEKGKDVELRCDPISGHTALYWYRQSLGQGLEFLIYFQGNSAPDKSGLPSDRFSAERTGGSVSTLTIQRTQQEDSAVYLCASSLNWGGEQFFGPGTRLTVL.

The chain carries TRBV7-9 and TRBJ1-4; D is unresolved. The CDR3 length is 13 residues. The germline gives CDR1 SEHNR, CDR2 FQNEAQ (reference sequence). Trimming stripped 7 bases from V and 12 bases from J, with 18 bases between. CDR3 nucleotide sequence: TGTGCCAGCACAGGTTTAGGCGTTCTTGAACTGTTTTTT. Its protein is CASTGLGVLELFF.

The gene calls are TRBV7-6 and TRBJ2-2; no definite D call. The CDR3 is 15 amino acids. Trimming cost V 0 bases and J 7 bases, with 12 bases left between them. Germline CDR1 reads SGHVS; CDR2 reads FNYEAQ. CDR3 coding DNA: TGTGCCAGCAGCTTAGCTGACACAAAGCGCGGGGAGCTGTTTTTT. Translating it yields CASSLADTKRGELFF.

The chain employs TRBV20-1 and TRBJ2-7; no clear D. CDR3 size: 11 residues. Germline assignment: CDR1 DFQATT and CDR2 SNEGSKA (reference sequence). V lost 2 bases, J lost 7 bases, and 9 bases lay in between. CDR3: CSARRTVEQYF. The CDR3 DNA reads as TGCAGTGCTAGAAGGACGGTAGAGCAGTACTTC.